This T cell receptor beta chain comes out of a study of blood T cells in healthy people across ages. Study-wide findings and caveats: Lack of knowledge of donor CMV status possibly confounded expanded clonotype changes. The diversity estimates, figures obtained from one million T cells, were considered underestimates.

The authors ran a second PCR of roughly 6 to 12 cycles using a sample-barcoded 5' primer and a J-beta primer mix. A tag from a template-switch adaptor with 12 random nucleotides marked each cDNA molecule. MiXCR, run by TCRdb on the 5' RACE reads, gives a single entry per CDR3 protein. The top ten clones hold 15% to 17% of a sample with about 640,000 distinct CDR3 sequences, about 30% of them seen once. J gave up 2 bases and V 4 bases, and 8 bases lay outside the gene matches. Germline-derived CDR1 and CDR2 are SGHAT and FQDESV (reference sequence). The CDR3 sequence is 17 residues long. In its sample, this clonotype was seen many times. Its cognate antigen is unknown.

The chain combines TRBV11-1 with TRBJ2-3; TRBD2 agrees at 11 bases. Source material: blood. This sequence was found in an elderly woman in good health. Here the CDR3 reads CASSSVLAGAYTDTQYF. The CDR3 DNA reads TGTGCCAGCAGCTCGGTACTAGCGGGGGCGTACACAGATACGCAGTATTTT.